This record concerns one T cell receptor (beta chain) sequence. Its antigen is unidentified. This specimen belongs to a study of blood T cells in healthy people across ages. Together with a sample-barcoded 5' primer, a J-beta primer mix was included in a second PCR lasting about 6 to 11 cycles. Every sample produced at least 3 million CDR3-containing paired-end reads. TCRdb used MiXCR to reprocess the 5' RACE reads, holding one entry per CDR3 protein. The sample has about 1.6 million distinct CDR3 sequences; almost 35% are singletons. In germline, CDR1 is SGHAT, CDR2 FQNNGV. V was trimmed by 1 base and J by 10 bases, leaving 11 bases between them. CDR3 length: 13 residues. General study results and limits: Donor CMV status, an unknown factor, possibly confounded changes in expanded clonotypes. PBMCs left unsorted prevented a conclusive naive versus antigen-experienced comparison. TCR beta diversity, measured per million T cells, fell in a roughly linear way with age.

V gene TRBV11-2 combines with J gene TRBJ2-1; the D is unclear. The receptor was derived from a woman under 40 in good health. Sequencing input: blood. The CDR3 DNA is TGTGCCAGCAGCTTAGTCTGGTCAGCCGAGCAGTTCTTC. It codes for CASSLVWSAEQFF. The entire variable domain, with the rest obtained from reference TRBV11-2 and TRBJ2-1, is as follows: EAGVAQSPRYKIIEKRQSVAFWCNPISGHATLYWYQQILGQGPKLLIQFQNNGVVDDSQLPKDRFSAERLKGVDSTLKIQPAKLEDSAVYLCASSLVWSAEQFFGPGTRLTVL.